This passage covers 5 T cell receptor beta chains from one sample sequenced in a study of shared clonotypes between healthy human individuals. Only in-frame clones appear in the TCRdb table, and some are missing; sequencing was by immunoSEQ multiplex PCR. The table shows about 2 million clones, with roughly 96% occurring only once. Sequences were obtained from naive CD4+ T cells sorted from blood. Subset given: CD45RA+ positively selected. The receptors come from a man aged 18 to 29 in good health.

This clone appeared a single time. A much more abundant neighbour one base away suggests this may be a read error. The same CDR3 also results from other DNA sequences found in this sample. This rearrangement joins TRBV6-5 to TRBJ2-7; 10 bases fit TRBD1. J was trimmed by 4 bases and V by 5 bases; bases with no gene match: 2. The CDR3 is 13 residues long. Germline CDR1 MNHEY, CDR2 SVGAGI. This CDR3 reads CASSRDRGYEQYF. In DNA form, the CDR3 reads TGTGCCAGCAGTCGGGACAGGGGATACGAGCAGTACTTC.

J is TRBJ2-5 and V is TRBV7-2; the D is unclear. The V and J ends lost 5 bases and 2 bases respectively, with 12 bases between them. This CDR3 is 14 amino acids long. Germline V gene sequence: CDR1 SGHTA, CDR2 FQGNSA. The CDR3 DNA follows: TGTGCCAGCAGCCCCTCACGGGCGCAAGAGACCCAGTACTTC. This translates into CASSPSRAQETQYF.

The V and J genes are TRBV13 and TRBJ2-7; D may be TRBD2 (5 bases). With 3 bases removed from V and 2 bases from J, the gap between germline ends came to 14 bases. The germline CDR1 and CDR2 sequences are PRHDT and FYEKMQ (reference sequence). This CDR3 has 15 amino acids. DNA for the CDR3: TGTGCCAGCAGCTTCGGACCGGGGAAAACCTACGAGCAGTACTTC. As protein: CASSFGPGKTYEQYF.

This chain connects TRBV7-2 to TRBJ2-2, with unresolved D. The V end lost 5 bases, the J end lost 3 bases, and 13 bases lay between the germline ends. This CDR3 comprises 15 residues. Per the germline V gene, CDR1 is SGHTA and CDR2 is FQGNSA. CDR3 in DNA: TGTGCCAGCAGCCCTGACAACGGGTACACCGGGGAGCTGTTTTTT. Translated: CASSPDNGYTGELFF.

V and J are TRBV2 and TRBJ1-3; unclear D gene. V lost 7 bases and J 0 bases, leaving 7 bases between the germline ends. Germline lookup yields CDR1 SNHLY and CDR2 FYNNEI. This CDR3 is 13 amino acids long. CDR3 residues: CASTQSSGNTIYF. CDR3 DNA: TGTGCCAGCACACAGAGCTCTGGAAACACCATATATTTT.